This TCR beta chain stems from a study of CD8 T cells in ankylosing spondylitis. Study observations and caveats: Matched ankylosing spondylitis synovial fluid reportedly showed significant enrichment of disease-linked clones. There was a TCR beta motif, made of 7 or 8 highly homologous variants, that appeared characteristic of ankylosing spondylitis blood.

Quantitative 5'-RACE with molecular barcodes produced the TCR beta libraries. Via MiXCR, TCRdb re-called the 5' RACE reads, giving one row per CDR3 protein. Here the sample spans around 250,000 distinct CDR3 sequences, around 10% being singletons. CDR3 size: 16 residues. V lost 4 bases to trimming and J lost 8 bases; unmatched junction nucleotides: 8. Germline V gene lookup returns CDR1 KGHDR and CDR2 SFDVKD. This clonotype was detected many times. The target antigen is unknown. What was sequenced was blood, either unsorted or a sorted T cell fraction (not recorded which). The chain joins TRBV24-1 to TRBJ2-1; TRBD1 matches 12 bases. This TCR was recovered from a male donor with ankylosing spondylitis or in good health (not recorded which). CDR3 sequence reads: CATSDTGTGGVYEQFF. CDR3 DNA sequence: TGTGCCACCAGTGACACCGGGACAGGGGGCGTCTATGAGCAGTTCTTC.